Listed below are T cell receptor beta chains from one sample, sequenced in a study of PD-1 blockade in classical Hodgkin lymphoma. The data were produced by immunoSEQ multiplex PCR, yet TCRdb's version contains in-frame clones alone and is incomplete. The data show a few thousand clones, approximately 70% seen once. Sequencing was performed on CD8+ T cells from blood, taken before the fourth cycle of nivolumab. The source of these receptors is a human donor with classical Hodgkin lymphoma. Both conserved end residues are trimmed from each CDR3. Fields, in order: CDR3 protein, J gene, V gene.

ASSDIGGASPLH TRBJ1-6 TRBV6-1
ASSLGSSPREQY TRBJ2-7 TRBV27
ASSQRQGSGAF TRBJ1-1 TRBV4-3
ASSGGDGGSSYEQY TRBJ2-7 TRBV9
ASRPLNTEAF TRBJ1-1 TRBV25-1
ASTGQES TRBJ2-7 TRBV5-8
ASTAVSYNEQF TRBJ2-1 TRBV6-6
ASSQDGTVGETQY TRBJ2-5 TRBV4-3
ASSLTSLAGGYLEQF TRBJ2-1 TRBV27
ASSQGRRTLDGYT TRBJ1-2 TRBV4-1
ASSLWEKYEQY TRBJ2-7 TRBV28
ASSHGRGPYEQY TRBJ2-7 TRBV27
ASSDNEQF TRBJ2-1 TRBV6-4
ASSMANRGEES TRBJ2-7 TRBV6-5
ASSPPTGRTDTQY TRBJ2-3 TRBV7-9
ASLRDRGNYGYT TRBJ1-2 TRBV6-1
ASSPGQGHNEQF TRBJ2-1 TRBV18
ASSLGRGYTGELF TRBJ2-2 TRBV5-6
ASSRGQGNEQF TRBJ2-1 TRBV4-2
ASSQDRRAYEQY TRBJ2-7 TRBV25-1
ASSITLDTTYEQY TRBJ2-7 TRBV19
ASSLAGRIGNTIY TRBJ1-3 TRBV7-2
ASSLTYTYEQY TRBJ2-7 TRBV5-4
ASSPRPGRYNPSNEQF TRBJ2-1 TRBV9
AIRKFDRFSNYGYT TRBJ1-2 TRBV10-3
ASSVDSIHQPQH TRBJ1-5 TRBV9
ASSLWLAGGTDTQY TRBJ2-3 TRBV28
ASSLGAAGSYEQY TRBJ2-7 TRBV7-2
ASSQVPGSNGYT TRBJ1-2 TRBV14
ASSYSVSDAYEQY TRBJ2-7 TRBV6-5
ASSVGMGGLTEAF TRBJ1-1 TRBV9
ASSANPRRGFVVNEQF TRBJ2-1 TRBV9
ASSLNGAATGELF TRBJ2-2 TRBV11-2
SVMDTGSSYEQY TRBJ2-7 TRBV29-1